A single sample is the source of the 30 T cell receptor beta chains below, sequenced in a study of OX40 agonist ivuxolimab in advanced cancers. Library construction relied on the immunoSEQ multiplex PCR assay. TCRdb provides this immuneACCESS table in a form limited to in-frame rearrangements. Some clones are lacking; in checked studies, under half of them reflect an unresolved V gene, and why the rest are absent is not known. In all, the sample holds roughly 75,000 clones, and around 83% of those were seen once. The ten largest clones take up about 0.73% of the sample. The sample was CD4+ or CD8+ T cells sorted from blood, taken in a trial of the OX40 agonist ivuxolimab. The receptor source for this set is an adult with an advanced solid tumor such as melanoma, head and neck, liver or kidney cancer.

The chain carries TRBV30 and TRBJ2-6; tentatively, D is TRBD2 (7 bases). CDR1 is GTSNPN and CDR2 is SVGIG in the germline V gene (reference sequence). Trimming pared 2 bases from V and 0 bases from J, leaving 26 bases between. The CDR3 runs 21 residues. The CDR3 bases are TGTGCCTGGAGTTCTTCACGAACCCTGGGGGGGCGGGCCTCTGGGGCCAACGTCCTGACTTTC. It codes for CAWSSSRTLGGRASGANVLTF.

V is TRBV5-4 and J is TRBJ2-7, with 10 bases that match TRBD2. Trimming removed 4 bases from V and 5 bases from J; junction bases left unmatched: 9. The CDR3 runs to 15 residues. CDR1 SGHNT and CDR2 YYREEE come from the germline V gene (reference sequence). CDR3 DNA sequence: TGTGCCAGCAGCCAGACTAGCGGGCTTGAGCACGAGCAGTACTTC. Translated: CASSQTSGLEHEQYF.

The chain couples TRBV6-5 to TRBJ1-1; the match to TRBD1 covers 9 bases. Germline trimming cut 6 bases from V and 7 bases from J; bases unmatched to any gene: 9. CDR3 length equals 14 residues. Germline values: CDR1 MNHEY, CDR2 SVGAGI. The CDR3 spells CASRPTGGFFEAFF. CDR3 coding DNA: TGTGCCAGCAGACCTACAGGGGGCTTTTTTGAAGCTTTCTTT.

J is TRBJ2-3 and V is TRBV7-8; 7 bases are shared with TRBD2. Germline CDR1 and CDR2: SGHVS and FQNEAQ. CDR3 length equals 14 residues. Trimming cost V 3 bases and J 0 bases; bases outside gene matches: 0. The CDR3 sequence: CASSFGGSTDTQYF. In DNA form, the CDR3 reads TGTGCCAGCAGCTTCGGGGGGAGCACAGATACGCAGTATTTT.

J is TRBJ2-6 and V is TRBV7-3; D gene uncertain. The CDR3 sequence is 14 residues long. The germline V gene has CDR1 SGHTA and CDR2 FQGTGA. V gave up 5 bases and J gave up 2 bases, with 7 bases separating them. CDR3 loop: CASSPSAGANVLTF. In nucleotides, the CDR3 is TGTGCCAGCAGCCCAAGCGCTGGGGCCAACGTCCTGACTTTC.

The gene calls are TRBV28 and TRBJ1-1, with 7 bases aligning to TRBD1. Germline CDR1 and CDR2: MDHEN and SYDVKM. The V gene end was trimmed by 2 bases and the J gene end by 6 bases; junction bases not matched to a gene: 9. CDR3 length: 15 amino acids. CDR3 loop: CASSLGSRGPAEAFF. The CDR3 DNA is TGTGCCAGCAGTTTAGGCTCGAGGGGGCCTGCTGAAGCTTTCTTT.

The rearrangement links TRBV6-5 to TRBJ2-7, with 10 bases lining up with TRBD1. The CDR3 consists of 14 residues. V trimming: 5 bases; J trimming: 5 bases; junction bases outside the gene matches: 6. Germline V gives CDR1 MNHEY, CDR2 SVGAGI. The chain's CDR3 is CASSNDRGRDEQYF. CDR3 nucleotide sequence: TGTGCCAGCAGTAACGACAGGGGGCGGGACGAGCAGTACTTC.

J is TRBJ2-7 and V is TRBV19, with 12 bases lining up with TRBD2. Trimming cost V 5 bases and J 5 bases; bases outside gene matches: 7. The CDR3 is 15 amino acids. Germline-derived CDR1 and CDR2 are LNHDA and SQIVND (reference sequence). As DNA, the CDR3 is TGTGCCAGTAGTCGGTGGACTAGCGGGGATGACGAGCAGTACTTC. As protein: CASSRWTSGDDEQYF.

This chain links TRBV5-6 with TRBJ2-6; 9 bases are shared with TRBD1. The CDR3 contains 18 residues. CDR1 and CDR2 from the germline V gene are SGHDT and YYEEEE. V lost 3 bases, J lost 0 bases, and 7 bases stayed unmatched. The CDR3 DNA sequence: TGTGCCAGCAGCTCACCGGGACAGGGTTTCTCTGGGGCCAACGTCCTGACTTTC. This gives the protein CASSSPGQGFSGANVLTF.

The V and J genes are TRBV7-2 and TRBJ2-5; weak D call: TRBD2 (5 bases). Per the germline V gene, CDR1 is SGHTA and CDR2 is FQGNSA. This CDR3 is built from 14 residues. The V end was cut by 5 bases, the J end by 6 bases, with 16 bases between. CDR3 loop: CASSPPDYLKTQYF. As DNA, the CDR3 is TGTGCCAGCAGCCCCCCCGACTATTTGAAGACCCAGTACTTC.

The chain combines TRBV11-2 with TRBJ2-3, with D perhaps matching TRBD2 (6 bases). CDR1 SGHAT and CDR2 FQNNGV come from the germline V gene. The CDR3 contains 15 residues. The ends were cut back, 4 bases at V and 3 bases at J, with 14 bases in the middle. The CDR3 here is CASSSPGTGTDTQYF. DNA of the CDR3: TGTGCCAGCAGCTCCCCCGGGACTGGAACAGATACGCAGTATTTT. Variable domain in full (rest from reference TRBV11-2 and TRBJ2-3): EAGVAQSPRYKIIEKRQSVAFWCNPISGHATLYWYQQILGQGPKLLIQFQNNGVVDDSQLPKDRFSAERLKGVDSTLKIQPAKLEDSAVYLCASSSPGTGTDTQYFGPGTRLTVL.

The CDR3 region has the DNA TGTGCCAGCAGTGCATCCACAGGGGGCTACACTGAAGCTTTCTTT. As protein: CASSASTGGYTEAFF. This sequence joins TRBV2 and TRBJ1-1, with TRBD1 identical over 9 bases. V shed 4 bases and J 3 bases; nucleotides not matched to a gene: 6. CDR3 length: 15 residues. Germline CDR1 reads SNHLY; CDR2 reads FYNNEI.

V is TRBV14 and J is TRBJ1-2; maybe TRBD1 (6 bases). Germline V gives CDR1 SGHDN, CDR2 FVKESK. Trimming pared 6 bases from V and 6 bases from J, leaving 14 bases between. CDR3 length equals 13 residues. CDR3 loop: CASSQQGPDGYTF. As DNA, the CDR3 is TGTGCCAGCAGTCAACAGGGTCCAGATGGCTACACCTTC.

The CDR3 protein is CASSPTSGLETQYF. In DNA form, the CDR3 reads TGTGCCAGCAGCCCCACATCTGGGCTGGAGACCCAGTACTTC. The chain links TRBV11-2 to TRBJ2-5, with D hard to call. Germline V gene data show CDR1 as SGHAT and CDR2 as FQNNGV. The CDR3 spans 14 residues. Trimming pared 5 bases from V and 5 bases from J, leaving 15 bases between. The full variable domain, rest sourced from reference TRBV11-2 and TRBJ2-5, is EAGVAQSPRYKIIEKRQSVAFWCNPISGHATLYWYQQILGQGPKLLIQFQNNGVVDDSQLPKDRFSAERLKGVDSTLKIQPAKLEDSAVYLCASSPTSGLETQYFGPGTRLLVL.

CDR3 nucleotide sequence: TGCGCCAGCAGCTTGGCCTGGGAAGGGGATGGCTACACCTTC. This codes for CASSLAWEGDGYTF. The chain employs TRBV5-1 and TRBJ1-2; maybe TRBD1 (5 bases). V lost 0 bases and J 6 bases, leaving 12 bases between the germline ends. CDR3 size: 14 residues. CDR1 SGHRS and CDR2 YFSETQ come from the germline V gene.

The chain recombines TRBV2 with TRBJ2-4, with 8 bases lining up with TRBD2. The CDR3 sequence is 19 residues long. The germline V gene encodes CDR1 SNHLY and CDR2 FYNNEI. Unmatched junction bases numbered 14, after V lost 2 bases and J lost 2 bases. CDR3 protein: CASSELPTGRGATKNIQYF. The CDR3 bases are TGTGCCAGCAGTGAATTACCTACAGGGCGGGGGGCAACCAAAAACATTCAGTACTTC.

Remarks on this clone: The same CDR3 is also encoded by other DNA sequences in this sample. J is TRBJ2-5 and V is TRBV7-2; 7 nucleotides agree with TRBD1. The CDR3 is made up of 14 amino acids. Trimming at V came to 3 bases and at J to 0 bases, leaving 1 base not matched to a gene. Germline lookup yields CDR1 SGHTA and CDR2 FQGNSA. The CDR3 sequence is CASSLGQHQETQYF. The CDR3 DNA reads TGTGCCAGCAGCTTGGGACAGCACCAAGAGACCCAGTACTTC.

The chain uses TRBV28 and TRBJ2-1; D may be TRBD1 or TRBD2 (5 bases each). Looked up from germline, CDR1 is MDHEN and CDR2 is SYDVKM. Trimming removed 6 bases at V and 13 bases at J, with 16 bases between. This CDR3 is built from 12 residues. The CDR3 reads CASSRVLGVQFF. The CDR3 bases are TGTGCCAGCAGCCGAGTGCTGGGGGTCCAGTTCTTC.

This chain connects TRBV30 to TRBJ1-2; the D is unclear. The germline V and J ends were trimmed by 1 base and 5 bases, with 8 bases remaining between them. CDR1 is GTSNPN and CDR2 is SVGIG in the germline V gene (reference sequence). CDR3 length: 12 amino acids. The CDR3 is CAWSGGLYGYTF. CDR3 nucleotide sequence: TGTGCCTGGAGTGGGGGTCTTTATGGCTACACCTTC.

This chain links TRBV19 with TRBJ2-7; D is undetermined. The CDR3 totals 11 residues. V shed 5 bases and J shed 6 bases, with 8 bases lying between them. The germline V gene has CDR1 LNHDA and CDR2 SQIVND (reference sequence). DNA for the CDR3: TGTGCCAGTAGTGGGCGTGGCGAGCAGTACTTC. It translates to CASSGRGEQYF.

This clone was counted once. This sequence joins TRBV28 and TRBJ1-2; tentative D call: TRBD1 (5 bases). Germline CDR1 and CDR2: MDHEN and SYDVKM. The CDR3 totals 14 residues. V was shortened by 5 bases and J by 4 bases, with 14 bases between the two germline ends. The CDR3 loop reads CASSIQTAIYGYTF. The CDR3 DNA sequence: TGTGCCAGCAGTATACAGACAGCGATCTATGGCTACACCTTC.

V is TRBV5-4 and J is TRBJ1-2, with D hard to call. V dropped 0 bases and J dropped 2 bases, with 5 bases sitting between them. CDR3 length equals 13 residues. CDR1 is SGHNT and CDR2 is YYREEE in the germline V gene (reference sequence). CDR3 sequence: CASSLGLNYGYTF. The DNA for the CDR3 is TGTGCCAGCAGCTTGGGGTTGAACTATGGCTACACCTTC.

This clone was recorded once. The chain recombines TRBV23-1 with TRBJ1-2; TRBD1 matches 8 bases. TRBV23-1 is an ORF for which the function is uncertain. With 3 bases clipped from V and 3 bases from J, the junction kept 9 bases outside the gene matches. The CDR3 extends over 16 amino acids. The CDR3 DNA reads TGCGCCAGCAGTCATCCCGACAGGGGCCCCCACTATGGCTACACCTTC. Protein product: CASSHPDRGPHYGYTF.

V gene TRBV7-9 combines with J gene TRBJ2-5, with a possible D match to TRBD2 (5 bases). Per germline, CDR1 SEHNR and CDR2 FQNEAQ (reference sequence). The CDR3 spans 16 residues. Trimming left V 5 bases short and J 4 bases short, with 20 bases between. The CDR3 sequence: CASSPRGDRPVETQYF. CDR3 DNA sequence: TGTGCCAGCAGCCCCCGGGGTGACCGCCCCGTAGAGACCCAGTACTTC.

The chain recombines TRBV2 with TRBJ2-1; D tentatively fits TRBD1 or TRBD2 (5 bases each). V was shortened by 5 bases and J by 0 bases, with 11 bases between the two germline ends. Germline V CDR1 and CDR2: SNHLY, FYNNEI. This CDR3 contains 15 residues. CDR3 sequence reads: CASSIQAGSYNEQFF. CDR3 in DNA: TGTGCCAGCAGTATACAGGCGGGCTCCTACAATGAGCAGTTCTTC.

The gene calls are TRBV5-1 and TRBJ1-2; TRBD1 might be the D (6 bases). CDR1 and CDR2 (germline): SGHRS, YFSETQ. V was clipped by 4 bases and J by 4 bases, with 11 bases between them. There are 13 residues in the CDR3. CDR3 sequence: CASSVDSPYGYTF. CDR3 DNA sequence: TGCGCCAGCAGCGTGGACAGTCCCTATGGCTACACCTTC.

This chain uses TRBV7-2 with TRBJ2-3, with a weak D call TRBD1 (5 bases). The germline CDR1 and CDR2 sequences are SGHTA and FQGNSA. This CDR3 region has 15 residues. Trimming pared 2 bases from V and 4 bases from J, leaving 13 bases between. The CDR3: CASSLMGQGPDTQYF. CDR3 DNA: TGTGCCAGCAGCTTAATGGGCCAGGGCCCAGATACGCAGTATTTT.

V and J are TRBV5-6 and TRBJ2-3; a possible D gene is TRBD1 (6 bases). CDR1 is SGHDT and CDR2 is YYEEEE in the germline V gene. V was trimmed by 4 bases and J by 3 bases, leaving 9 bases between them. This CDR3 spans 13 amino acids. CDR3: CASSPQGTDTQYF. The CDR3 nucleotides read TGTGCCAGCAGCCCTCAGGGGACAGATACGCAGTATTTT.

This chain connects TRBV6-5 to TRBJ2-5, with no clear D. The J call is doubtful: the DNA matches TRBJ2-7 better. Germline V lookup: CDR1 MNHEY, CDR2 SVGAGI. This CDR3 is 16 amino acids long. The CDR3 region is CASSYSQLGKHYEQYF. The CDR3 bases are TGTGCCAGCAGTTACTCCCAATTGGGGAAACACTACGAGCAGTACTTC.

J is TRBJ2-3 and V is TRBV2; 12 nucleotides line up with TRBD2. The CDR3 totals 14 residues. The germline CDR1 and CDR2 sequences are SNHLY and FYNNEI. The trim removed 4 bases at V and 6 bases at J, leaving 2 bases unmatched. The CDR3 DNA reads as TGTGCCAGCAGTGTGGGGACTAGCGGGGATACGCAGTATTTT. It specifies CASSVGTSGDTQYF.